The clone carrying this TCR beta chain was picked up a small number of times. What it binds is unknown. The sample is drawn from a study of cytomegalovirus exposure and HLA in healthy donors. Study as a whole: The same platform as the approximately 670 first-cohort repertoires was used for the 95 to 150 validation repertoires, a later analysis reported. Study-level findings and limits: The TCR clusters that emerged in the first cohort tended, a later analysis found, to co-occur in the approximately 120 validation repertoires.

The V gene's germline CDR1 is SGHTA and CDR2 FQGNSA. The CDR3 length is 12 residues. The V gene lost 1 base and the J gene lost 12 bases, with 10 bases spanning the gap. TCRdb's copy holds only in-frame clones and misses some; the assay was immunoSEQ multiplex PCR. The sample has 100,000 to 150,000 clones, about 85% seen once. This receptor was obtained from a woman in her twenties or thirties in good health and CMV-seronegative. V usage is TRBV7-2 and J usage is TRBJ2-1, with TRBD2 as a possible D gene (5 bases). Material for sequencing was PBMCs. The CDR3 bases are TGTGCCAGCAGCTTAGAGACAACTAGGCAGTTCTTC. Translation: CASSLETTRQFF.